What follows is one T cell receptor (beta chain) and its context. This CDR3 region has 15 residues. Per germline, CDR1 SNHLY and CDR2 FYNNEI. V lost 5 bases and J lost 6, with 19 bases in between. The sample belongs to a study of T cell responses to AZD1222 COVID-19 vaccine. Assay used: immunoSEQ multiplex PCR; TCRdb lists only in-frame clones, some missing. Altogether roughly 66,000 clones are present, more than 75% being singletons, with the ten largest covering more than 4.5%. The sample was peripheral blood, taken 28 days after the second dose of the MenACWY control vaccine. The chain has TRBV2 and TRBJ1-2; D unclear. The clonotype was recovered from an adult who received the MenACWY meningococcal vaccine as a control. For the CDR3, the DNA is TGTGCCAGCAGTCCTGTAGAGCTTAGGAAGAATGGCTACACCTTC. Protein: CASSPVELRKNGYTF.